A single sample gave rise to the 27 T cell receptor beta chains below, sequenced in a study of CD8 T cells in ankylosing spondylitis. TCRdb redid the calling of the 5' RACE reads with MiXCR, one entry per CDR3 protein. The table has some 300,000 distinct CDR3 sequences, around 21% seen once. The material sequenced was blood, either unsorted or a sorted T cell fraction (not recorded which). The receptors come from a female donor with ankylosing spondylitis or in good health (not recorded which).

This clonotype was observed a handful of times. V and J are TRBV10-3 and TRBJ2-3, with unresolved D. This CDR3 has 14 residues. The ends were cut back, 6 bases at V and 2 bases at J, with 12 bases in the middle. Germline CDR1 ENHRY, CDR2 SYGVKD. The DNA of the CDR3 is TGTGCCATCAGACAACAGTACCCCACAGATACGCAGTATTTT. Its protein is CAIRQQYPTDTQYF.

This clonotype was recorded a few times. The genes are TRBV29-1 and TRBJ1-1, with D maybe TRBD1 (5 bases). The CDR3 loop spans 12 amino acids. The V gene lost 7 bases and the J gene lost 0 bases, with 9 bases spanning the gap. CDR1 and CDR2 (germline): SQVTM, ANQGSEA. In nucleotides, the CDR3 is TGCAGCGGGGGGACGGTGAACACTGAAGCTTTCTTT. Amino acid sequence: CSGGTVNTEAFF.

The CDR3 here is CASSLPGQTGGPEAFF. DNA for the CDR3: TGTGCCAGCAGTTTACCGGGCCAGACAGGGGGGCCTGAAGCTTTCTTT. The V and J genes are TRBV28 and TRBJ1-1, with TRBD1 identical over 9 bases. The CDR3 has 16 residues. In germline, CDR1 is MDHEN, CDR2 SYDVKM. With V trimmed by 2 bases and J by 6 bases, 10 bases remained unmatched.

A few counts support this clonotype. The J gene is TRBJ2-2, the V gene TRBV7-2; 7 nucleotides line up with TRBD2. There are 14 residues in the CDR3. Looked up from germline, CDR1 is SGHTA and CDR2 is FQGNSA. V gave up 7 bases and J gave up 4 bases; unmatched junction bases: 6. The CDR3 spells CASNPGTITGELFF. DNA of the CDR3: TGTGCCAGCAACCCCGGGACTATCACCGGGGAGCTGTTTTTT.

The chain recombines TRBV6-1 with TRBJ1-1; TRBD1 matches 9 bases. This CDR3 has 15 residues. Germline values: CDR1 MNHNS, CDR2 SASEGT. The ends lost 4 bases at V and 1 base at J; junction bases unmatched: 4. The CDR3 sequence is CASSGMTGGNTEAFF. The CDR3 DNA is TGTGCCAGCAGTGGCATGACAGGGGGGAACACTGAAGCTTTCTTT.

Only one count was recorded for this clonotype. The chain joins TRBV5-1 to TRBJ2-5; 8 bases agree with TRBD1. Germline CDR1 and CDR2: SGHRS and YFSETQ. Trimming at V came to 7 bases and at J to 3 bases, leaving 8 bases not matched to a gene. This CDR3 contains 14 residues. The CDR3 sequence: CASGQTGAKETQYF. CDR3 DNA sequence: TGCGCCAGCGGGCAGACAGGGGCCAAAGAGACCCAGTACTTC.

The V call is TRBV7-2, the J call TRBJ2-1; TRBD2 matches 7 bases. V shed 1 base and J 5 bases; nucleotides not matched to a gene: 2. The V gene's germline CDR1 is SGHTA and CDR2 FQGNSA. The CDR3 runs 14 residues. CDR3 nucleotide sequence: TGTGCCAGCAGCTTAGACGGGAGGCACAATGAGCAGTTCTTC. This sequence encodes CASSLDGRHNEQFF.

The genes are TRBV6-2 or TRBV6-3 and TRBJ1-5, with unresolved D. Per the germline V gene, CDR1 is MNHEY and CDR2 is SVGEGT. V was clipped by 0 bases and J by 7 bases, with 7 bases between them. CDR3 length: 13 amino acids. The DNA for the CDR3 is TGTGCCAGCAGTTACTCACGGGAGCAGCCCCAGCATTTT. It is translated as CASSYSREQPQHF.

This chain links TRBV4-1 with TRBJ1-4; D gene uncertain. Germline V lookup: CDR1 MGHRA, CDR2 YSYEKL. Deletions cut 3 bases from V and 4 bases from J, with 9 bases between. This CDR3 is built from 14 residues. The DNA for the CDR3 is TGCGCCAGCAGCCATTTGGGTATTAATGAAAAACTGTTTTTT. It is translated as CASSHLGINEKLFF.

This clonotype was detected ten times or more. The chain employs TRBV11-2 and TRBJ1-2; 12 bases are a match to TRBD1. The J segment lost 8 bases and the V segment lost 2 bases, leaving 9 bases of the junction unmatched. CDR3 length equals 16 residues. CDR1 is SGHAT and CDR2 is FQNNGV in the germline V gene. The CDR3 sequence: CASSLTSGQGAGGYTF. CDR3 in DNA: TGTGCCAGCAGCTTAACCTCGGGACAGGGGGCGGGAGGCTACACCTTC.

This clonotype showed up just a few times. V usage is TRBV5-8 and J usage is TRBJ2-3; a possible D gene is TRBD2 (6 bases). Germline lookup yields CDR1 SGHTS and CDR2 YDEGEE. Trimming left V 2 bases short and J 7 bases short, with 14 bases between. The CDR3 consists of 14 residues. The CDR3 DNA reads TGTGCCAGCAGCTTAACCGGGACTTTGAATACGCAGTATTTT. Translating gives CASSLTGTLNTQYF.

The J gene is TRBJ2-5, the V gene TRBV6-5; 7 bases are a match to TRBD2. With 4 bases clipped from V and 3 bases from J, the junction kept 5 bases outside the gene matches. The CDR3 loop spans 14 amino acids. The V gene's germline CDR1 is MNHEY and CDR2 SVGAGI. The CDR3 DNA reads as TGTGCCAGCAGTTGGGCTAGCGGAGAAGAGACCCAGTACTTC. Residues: CASSWASGEETQYF.

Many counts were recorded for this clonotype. CDR3: CATSSRRNTPTEAFF. Written as DNA, the CDR3 is TGTGCCACCAGCTCCCGGAGGAACACCCCGACTGAAGCTTTCTTT. This sequence joins TRBV15 and TRBJ1-1; D not resolved. The CDR3 sequence is 15 residues long. Trimming cost V 5 bases and J 5 bases, with 18 bases left between them. In germline, CDR1 is LNHNV, CDR2 YYDKDF (reference sequence).

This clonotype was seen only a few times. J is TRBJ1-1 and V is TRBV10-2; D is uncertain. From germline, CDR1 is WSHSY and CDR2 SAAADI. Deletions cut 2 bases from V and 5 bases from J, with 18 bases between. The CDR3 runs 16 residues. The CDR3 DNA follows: TGCGCCAGCAGTGAGGGGAGTGGTTATGGTAAAACTGAAGCTTTCTTT. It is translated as CASSEGSGYGKTEAFF.

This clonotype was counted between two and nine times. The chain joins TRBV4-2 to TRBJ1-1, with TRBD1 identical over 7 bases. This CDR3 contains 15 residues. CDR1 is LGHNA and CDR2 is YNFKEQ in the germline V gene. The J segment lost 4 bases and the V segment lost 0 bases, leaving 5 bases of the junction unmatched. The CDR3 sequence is CASSQEGQLGTEAFF. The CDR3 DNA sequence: TGTGCCAGCAGCCAAGAGGGACAGTTGGGCACTGAAGCTTTCTTT.

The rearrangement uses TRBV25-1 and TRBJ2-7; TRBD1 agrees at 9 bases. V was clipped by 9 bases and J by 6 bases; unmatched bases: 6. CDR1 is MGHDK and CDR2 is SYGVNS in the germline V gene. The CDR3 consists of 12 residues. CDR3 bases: TGTGCCAGAACACAGGGGGCGGGCGAGCAGTACTTC. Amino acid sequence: CARTQGAGEQYF.

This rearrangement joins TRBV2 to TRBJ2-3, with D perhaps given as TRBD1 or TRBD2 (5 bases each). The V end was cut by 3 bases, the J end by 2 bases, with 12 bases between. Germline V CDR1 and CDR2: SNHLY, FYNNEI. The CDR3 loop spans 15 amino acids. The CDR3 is CASSERGRNTDTQYF. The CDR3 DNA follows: TGTGCCAGCAGTGAGAGGGGCCGGAACACAGATACGCAGTATTTT.

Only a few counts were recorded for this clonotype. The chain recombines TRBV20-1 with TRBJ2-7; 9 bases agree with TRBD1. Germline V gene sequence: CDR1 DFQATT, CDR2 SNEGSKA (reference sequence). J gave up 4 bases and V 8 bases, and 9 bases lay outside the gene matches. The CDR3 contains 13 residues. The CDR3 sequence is CSFRTGAAYEQYF. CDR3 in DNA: TGCAGTTTCAGGACAGGGGCGGCATACGAGCAGTACTTC.

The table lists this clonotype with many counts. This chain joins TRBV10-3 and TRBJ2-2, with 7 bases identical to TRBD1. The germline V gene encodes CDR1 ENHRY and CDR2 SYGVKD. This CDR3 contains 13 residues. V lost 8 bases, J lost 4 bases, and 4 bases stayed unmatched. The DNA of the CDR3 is TGTGCCATCGGACAGGCAACCACCGGGGAGCTGTTTTTT. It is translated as CAIGQATTGELFF.

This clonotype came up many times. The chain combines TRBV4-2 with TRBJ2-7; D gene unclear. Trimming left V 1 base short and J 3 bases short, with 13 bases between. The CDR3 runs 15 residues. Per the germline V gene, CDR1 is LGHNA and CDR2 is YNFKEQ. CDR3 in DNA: TGTGCCAGCAGCCAAGTTCGACACCCTGACTACGAGCAGTACTTC. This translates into CASSQVRHPDYEQYF.

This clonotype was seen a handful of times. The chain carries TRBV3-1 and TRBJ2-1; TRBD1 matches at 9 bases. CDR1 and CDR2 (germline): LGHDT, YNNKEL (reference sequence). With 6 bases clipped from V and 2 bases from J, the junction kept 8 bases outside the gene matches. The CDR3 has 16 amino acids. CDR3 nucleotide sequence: TGTGCCAGCAGAGCAAGACAGGGGGTTACCTACAATGAGCAGTTCTTC. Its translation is CASRARQGVTYNEQFF.

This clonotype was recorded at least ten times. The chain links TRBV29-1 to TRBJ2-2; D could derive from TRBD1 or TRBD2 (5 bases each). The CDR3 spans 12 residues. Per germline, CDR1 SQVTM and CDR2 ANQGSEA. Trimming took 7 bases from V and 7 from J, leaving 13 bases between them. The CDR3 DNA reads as TGCAGCGCCCTCCGGGACGGCGGGGAGCTGTTTTTT. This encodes CSALRDGGELFF.

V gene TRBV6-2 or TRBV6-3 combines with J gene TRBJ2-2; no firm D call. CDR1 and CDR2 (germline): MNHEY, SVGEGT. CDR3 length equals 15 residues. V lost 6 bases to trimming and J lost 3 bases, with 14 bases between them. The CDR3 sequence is CASRAWTEHTGELFF. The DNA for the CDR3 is TGTGCCAGCAGGGCATGGACGGAACACACCGGGGAGCTGTTTTTT.

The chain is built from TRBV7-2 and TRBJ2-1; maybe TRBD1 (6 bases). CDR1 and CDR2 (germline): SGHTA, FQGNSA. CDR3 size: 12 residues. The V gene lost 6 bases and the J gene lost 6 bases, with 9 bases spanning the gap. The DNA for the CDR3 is TGTGCCAGCAGGGGGGCATCCAATGAGCAGTTCTTC. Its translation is CASRGASNEQFF.

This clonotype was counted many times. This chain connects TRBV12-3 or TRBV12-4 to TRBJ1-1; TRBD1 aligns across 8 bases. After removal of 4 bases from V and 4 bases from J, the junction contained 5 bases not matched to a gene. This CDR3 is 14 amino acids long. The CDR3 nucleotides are TGTGCCAGCAGTTCCTACAGGGGGGGCACTGAAGCTTTCTTT. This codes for CASSSYRGGTEAFF.

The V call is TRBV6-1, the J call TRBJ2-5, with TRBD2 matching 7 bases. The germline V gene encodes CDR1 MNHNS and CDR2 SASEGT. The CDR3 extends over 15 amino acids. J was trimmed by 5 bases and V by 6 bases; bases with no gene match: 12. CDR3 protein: CASSLGMGRVETQYF. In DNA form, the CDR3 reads TGTGCCAGCAGCCTCGGGATGGGGAGGGTGGAGACCCAGTACTTC.

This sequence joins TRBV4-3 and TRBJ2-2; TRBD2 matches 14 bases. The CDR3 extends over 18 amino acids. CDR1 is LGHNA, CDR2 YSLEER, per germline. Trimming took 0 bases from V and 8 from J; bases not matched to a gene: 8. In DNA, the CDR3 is TGCGCCAGCAGCCAAGATGTGGGGACTAGCGGGAGAGGAGGGGAGCTGTTTTTT. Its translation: CASSQDVGTSGRGGELFF.